These T cell receptor beta chains were read from a single sample in a study of graft-versus-host responses after intestinal transplantation. Sequenced by immunoSEQ multiplex PCR; TCRdb stores in-frame clones only, minus some. This table holds roughly 97,000 clones, approximately 92% found once. The source was PBMCs, collected roughly 68 weeks after intestinal transplant. Receptor source: a human patient who received an intestinal transplant, so some T cells may come from the graft donor. Both conserved end residues are part of each CDR3. The D gene is left open where the match is weak. The listing skips clone size in some rows; elsewhere it reads once, few, many or a size class.

NA	TRBD1	TRBV29-1	TRBJ1-2	CSVTGENYGYTF	TGCAGCGTGACAGGGGAGAACTATGGCTACACCTTC
few	TRBD2	TRBV6-4	TRBJ2-1	CASSDSGGGAYNEQFF	TGTGCCAGCAGTGACTCGGGCGGGGGGGCTTACAATGAGCAGTTCTTC
NA	NA	TRBV2	TRBJ1-2	CASSVPSEGEDINYGYTF	TGTGCCAGCAGTGTCCCTTCAGAAGGTGAAGATATTAACTATGGCTACACCTTC
NA	NA	TRBV7-6	TRBJ1-5	CASRRPQISNQPQHF	TGTGCCAGCCGGCGACCACAAATTAGCAATCAGCCCCAGCATTTT
NA	NA	TRBV7-6	TRBJ1-5	CASSLGGAWQPQHF	TGTGCCAGCAGCTTAGGCGGGGCTTGGCAGCCCCAGCATTTT
NA	TRBD1	TRBV11-2	TRBJ1-6	CASSPGTGKSYNSPLHF	TGTGCCAGCAGCCCCGGGACAGGGAAGTCCTATAATTCACCCCTCCACTTT
NA	NA	TRBV5-1	TRBJ2-5	CASSLTVQETQYF	TGCGCCAGCAGCTTGACAGTTCAAGAGACCCAGTACTTC
NA	NA	TRBV7-9	TRBJ1-3	CASSLEFGYDSGNTIYF	TGTGCCAGCAGCTTAGAGTTCGGATACGACTCTGGAAACACCATATATTTT
NA	NA	TRBV23-1	TRBJ2-7	CASSQSRLKAPYEQYF	TGCGCCAGCAGTCAATCGAGACTCAAAGCCCCCTACGAGCAGTACTTC
NA	NA	TRBV6-6	TRBJ1-6	CASSPRGEAPLHF	TGTGCCAGCAGTCCCCGAGGGGAGGCACCCCTCCACTTT
NA	NA	TRBV25-1	TRBJ1-1	CASSPPPGERTEAFF	TGTGCCAGCAGTCCCCCCCCGGGGGAGAGGACTGAAGCTTTCTTT
NA	NA	TRBV5-1	TRBJ2-4	CASSLGTGAAKNIQYF	TGCGCCAGCAGCTTGGGGACTGGCGCGGCCAAAAACATTCAGTACTTC
once	NA	TRBV2	TRBJ2-7	CAILGVAYEQYF	TGTGCCATACTAGGGGTCGCCTACGAGCAGTACTTC
NA	TRBD1	TRBV18	TRBJ1-1	CASSSDRGATEAFF	TGTGCCAGCTCATCGGACAGGGGTGCGACTGAAGCTTTCTTT
NA	NA	TRBV5-5	TRBJ2-7	CASSEDGLPYEQYF	TGTGCCAGCAGCGAGGACGGACTCCCCTACGAGCAGTACTTC
NA	TRBD1	TRBV10-3	TRBJ1-1	CAISFRDRALNTEAFF	TGTGCCATCAGCTTCCGGGACAGGGCCCTCAACACTGAAGCTTTCTTT
NA	NA	TRBV7-9	TRBJ1-1	CASSLGWGAFF	TGTGCCAGCAGCTTGGGGTGGGGAGCTTTCTTT
NA	NA	TRBV5-1	TRBJ1-1	CASSPTGPRGEAFF	TGCGCCAGCAGCCCAACCGGACCTAGGGGGGAAGCTTTCTTT
NA	NA	TRBV10-3	TRBJ1-5	CAISDPLNSNQPQHF	TGTGCCATCAGTGACCCCCTTAATAGCAATCAGCCCCAGCATTTT
NA	NA	TRBV4-1	TRBJ2-5	CASSQGGQGRRETQYF	TGCGCCAGCAGCCAAGGGGGCCAGGGGAGGAGAGAGACCCAGTACTTC
NA	NA	TRBV2	TRBJ2-5	CASSPQETQYF	TGTGCCAGCAGTCCCCAAGAGACCCAGTACTTC
once	TRBD1	TRBV19	TRBJ2-2	CASRNRGTGELFF	TGTGCCAGCCGCAACAGGGGCACCGGGGAGCTGTTTTTT